This entry lists 28 T cell receptor beta chains sequenced from one sample in a study of blood T cells in healthy people across ages. The authors ran a second PCR of about 7 to 11 cycles using a sample-barcoded 5' primer and a J-beta primer mix. TCRdb reanalysed the 5' RACE reads using MiXCR and keeps one entry per CDR3 protein. Among roughly 1.6 million distinct CDR3 sequences listed, roughly 32% were seen once. Material: blood. The receptors originated from a woman between 25 and 40 years old in good health.

Turning to this clonotype: Sequence at one end of the junction differs from germline and may be a read error. J is TRBJ2-5 and V is TRBV5-1; TRBD2 matches 15 bases. Per the germline V gene, CDR1 is SGHRS and CDR2 is YFSETQ. CDR3 size: 17 residues. In DNA, the CDR3 is TGCGCCAACAGCGTCGGACTAGCGGGAGGGAACCAAGAGACCCAGTACTTC. It specifies CANSVGLAGGNQETQYF.

This clonotype appeared many times. The rearrangement uses TRBV7-9 and TRBJ2-3; 8 bases map to TRBD1. Germline assignment: CDR1 SEHNR and CDR2 FQNEAQ (reference sequence). The CDR3 consists of 18 residues. The V segment lost 7 bases and the J segment 0 bases; nucleotides outside the gene matches: 15. CDR3 DNA sequence: TGTGCCAGCAATCCACCGATAGGGACAGGATTTAGCACAGATACGCAGTATTTT. Its translation is CASNPPIGTGFSTDTQYF.

This chain links TRBV29-1 with TRBJ1-2; TRBD1 matches at 10 bases. The CDR3 covers 15 residues. CDR1 and CDR2 (germline): SQVTM, ANQGSEA. The ends lost 7 bases at V and 8 bases at J; junction bases unmatched: 16. This CDR3 is CSAHTSGGQGTGYTF. In DNA, the CDR3 is TGCAGCGCTCATACCAGCGGGGGACAGGGGACGGGCTACACCTTC.

The chain carries TRBV28 and TRBJ1-2; D gene ambiguous. CDR3 length: 14 amino acids. Looked up from germline, CDR1 is MDHEN and CDR2 is SYDVKM. V lost 3 bases and J 2 bases, leaving 10 bases between the germline ends. The CDR3 reads CASSFPGRNYGYTF. For the CDR3, the DNA is TGTGCCAGCAGTTTCCCCGGACGGAACTATGGCTACACCTTC.

This clonotype was found many times. The V and J genes are TRBV20-1 and TRBJ2-1; 9 bases agree with TRBD2. J gave up 2 bases and V 1 base, and 6 bases lay outside the gene matches. This CDR3 spans 16 amino acids. Germline-derived CDR1 and CDR2 are DFQATT and SNEGSKA (reference sequence). CDR3 residues: CSARGLAGRAYNEQFF. CDR3 nucleotides: TGCAGTGCTAGAGGCCTAGCGGGAAGAGCCTACAATGAGCAGTTCTTC.

This chain connects TRBV20-1 to TRBJ2-1, with 10 bases fitting TRBD2. The V segment lost 2 bases and the J segment 12 bases; nucleotides outside the gene matches: 19. CDR3 size: 17 residues. Germline V gene sequence: CDR1 DFQATT, CDR2 SNEGSKA (reference sequence). The CDR3 is CSARKSLGGLADLVQFF. The CDR3 DNA reads as TGCAGTGCTAGAAAGTCTCTAGGCGGACTAGCGGACCTTGTGCAGTTCTTC.

The V and J genes are TRBV7-9 and TRBJ2-1, with D uncertain. Germline CDR1 and CDR2: SEHNR and FQNEAQ (reference sequence). V dropped 5 bases and J dropped 6 bases, with 11 bases sitting between them. The CDR3 has 13 residues. CDR3 region: CASSHPLINEQFF. The CDR3 DNA reads TGTGCCAGCAGCCATCCTCTAATCAATGAGCAGTTCTTC.

V usage is TRBV7-8 and J usage is TRBJ1-5; D is undetermined. The V gene's germline CDR1 is SGHVS and CDR2 FQNEAQ. Trimming removed 1 base from V and 3 bases from J, with 10 bases in between. This CDR3 comprises 15 residues. The CDR3 is CASSLGDGPNQPQHF. CDR3 sequence (DNA): TGTGCCAGCAGCTTAGGAGATGGACCCAATCAGCCCCAGCATTTT.

The chain carries TRBV5-6 and TRBJ2-4; no clear D gene. V was shortened by 0 bases and J by 0 bases, with 7 bases between the two germline ends. CDR1 is SGHDT, CDR2 YYEEEE, per germline. The CDR3 is made up of 15 amino acids. CDR3 region: CASSLAATAKNIQYF. The CDR3 nucleotides read TGTGCCAGCAGCTTGGCCGCGACAGCCAAAAACATTCAGTACTTC.

This rearrangement joins TRBV7-2 to TRBJ2-7, with D possibly being TRBD1 (5 bases). The CDR3 extends over 15 amino acids. Germline CDR1 is SGHTA and CDR2 is FQGNSA. Between the trimmed V and J ends, which lost 0 bases and 6 bases, there was a span of 15 bases. The CDR3 DNA sequence: TGTGCCAGCAGCTTAGCGCTGGCGGTCCAGGGCGAGCAGTACTTC. This encodes CASSLALAVQGEQYF.

This clonotype has just a few counts. The V and J genes are TRBV5-4 and TRBJ2-5; D is unclear. Between the trimmed V and J ends, which lost 1 base and 3 bases, there was a span of 10 bases. The CDR3 has 14 residues. Germline V gene lookup returns CDR1 SGHNT and CDR2 YYREEE (reference sequence). The CDR3, as DNA: TGTGCCAGCAGCTTGACGGGCCAGAAAGAGACCCAGTACTTC. Translated: CASSLTGQKETQYF. The full variable domain, its missing parts supplied by reference TRBV5-4 and TRBJ2-5, is ETGVTQSPTHLIKTRGQQVTLRCSSQSGHNTVSWYQQALGQGPQFIFQYYREEENGRGNFPPRFSGLQFPNYSSELNVNALELDDSALYLCASSLTGQKETQYFGPGTRLLVL.

This clonotype appeared a few times. The rearrangement uses TRBV5-5 and TRBJ2-2; D possibly corresponds to TRBD1 (5 bases). Trimming took 5 bases from V and 6 from J, leaving 20 bases between them. Germline CDR1 is SGHKS and CDR2 is YYEKEE (reference sequence). The CDR3 length is 16 residues. The CDR3 DNA is TGTGCCAGCAGTTTGAGTGCCAGGGTGGAATCCGGGGAGCTGTTTTTT. It yields the protein CASSLSARVESGELFF. The whole variable domain, remainder taken from reference TRBV5-5 and TRBJ2-2, is DAGVTQSPTHLIKTRGQQVTLRCSPISGHKSVSWYQQVLGQGPQFIFQYYEKEERGRGNFPDRFSARQFPNYSSELNVNALLLGDSALYLCASSLSARVESGELFFGEGSRLTVL.

This clonotype was counted a few times. This sequence may be a read error, since a much larger clone differs from it by one base. The rearrangement joins TRBV6-1 to TRBJ1-1; TRBD1 is a possible D gene (5 bases). Germline-derived CDR1 and CDR2 are MNHNS and SASEGT. The CDR3 runs to 13 residues. V dropped 6 bases and J dropped 1 base, with 9 bases sitting between them. CDR3 in amino acids: CASRLGTNTEAFF. The CDR3 DNA sequence: TGTGCCAGCAGGTTGGGGACGAACACTGAAGCTTTCTTT.

The rearrangement links TRBV7-2 to TRBJ2-7, with 9 bases that match TRBD1. V was clipped by 9 bases and J by 2 bases; unmatched bases: 8. The CDR3 runs 14 residues. The germline V gene has CDR1 SGHTA and CDR2 FQGNSA. CDR3 bases: TGTGCCAGTGGGGGGACAGGGCAAACCTACGAGCAGTACTTC. Residues: CASGGTGQTYEQYF.

V gene TRBV9 combines with J gene TRBJ2-5; the D gene is possibly TRBD2 (5 bases). Germline V gene lookup returns CDR1 SGDLS and CDR2 YYNGEE. The CDR3 is 15 residues long. V shed 4 bases and J shed 1 base, with 14 bases lying between them. In DNA form, the CDR3 reads TGTGCCAGCAGCCCAAACGGGATCTTCCAAGAGACCCAGTACTTC. This translates into CASSPNGIFQETQYF.

Of note for this clonotype: No conserved phenylalanine or tryptophan ends this CDR3, so it is likely a read error. The rearrangement links TRBV20-1 to TRBJ2-5; TRBD2 matches 7 bases. Germline-derived CDR1 and CDR2 are DFQATT and SNEGSKA (reference sequence). The V gene end was trimmed by 1 base and the J gene end by 5 bases; junction bases not matched to a gene: 7. The CDR3 extends over 14 amino acids. The CDR3, as DNA: TGCAGTGCTAGAGTTGGACTAGAAGTGGAGACCCAGTACTTA. It codes for CSARVGLEVETQYL.

This clonotype was seen a few times. The chain has TRBV3-1 and TRBJ2-5; tentatively, D is TRBD1 or TRBD2 (5 bases each). Deletions cut 1 base from V and 7 bases from J, with 13 bases between. The CDR3 runs 14 residues. Germline CDR1 and CDR2: LGHDT and YNNKEL (reference sequence). This chain's CDR3 is CASSQVGTRGTQYF. The DNA of the CDR3 is TGTGCCAGCAGCCAAGTCGGTACGAGGGGGACCCAGTACTTC.

A remark on this clonotype: This could be a read error, since a much larger clone is one nucleotide away. This chain connects TRBV7-7 to TRBJ2-2, with a tentative D call TRBD1 (5 bases). In germline, CDR1 is SSHAT, CDR2 FNYEAQ (reference sequence). The CDR3 covers 14 residues. The CDR3 spells CASSSGWPTRELFF. The CDR3 nucleotides read TGTGCCAGCAGCTCAGGGTGGCCCACCAGGGAGCTGTTTTTT.

The rearrangement joins TRBV20-1 to TRBJ2-5; 11 bases are shared with TRBD2. Germline CDR1 DFQATT, CDR2 SNEGSKA (reference sequence). The CDR3 contains 15 residues. V trimming: 6 bases; J trimming: 2 bases; junction bases outside the gene matches: 8. CDR3: CSAPTSGGPQETQYF. CDR3 bases: TGCAGTGCGCCCACTAGCGGGGGCCCACAAGAGACCCAGTACTTC.

In this sample, this clonotype turned up many times. V usage is TRBV4-1 and J usage is TRBJ2-1; 7 bases fit TRBD2. Looked up from germline, CDR1 is MGHRA and CDR2 is YSYEKL. The J segment lost 8 bases and the V segment lost 4 bases, leaving 20 bases of the junction unmatched. The CDR3 runs to 18 residues. DNA for the CDR3: TGCGCCAGCAGCCCCCGAAGCGGGGAGCTTCCCCTCCGTGATGAGCAGTTCTTC. Its protein is CASSPRSGELPLRDEQFF.

The chain combines TRBV20-1 with TRBJ1-1; a possible D gene is TRBD1 (6 bases). This CDR3 spans 12 amino acids. Germline CDR1 DFQATT, CDR2 SNEGSKA (reference sequence). Trimming pared 3 bases from V and 6 bases from J, leaving 11 bases between. In DNA form, the CDR3 reads TGCAGTGCTAGTCGGACAGACGCTGAAGCTTTCTTT. Translated, it gives CSASRTDAEAFF.

The sample holds a few counts of this clonotype. The chain has TRBV6-1 and TRBJ2-1, with D possibly matching TRBD2 (7 bases). The germline gives CDR1 MNHNS, CDR2 SASEGT. Trimming left V 6 bases short and J 14 bases short, with 23 bases between. CDR3 length: 14 amino acids. The CDR3 bases are TGTGCCAGCAGGGGCAGTGGGGGGGGCCTAAACAAGTTCTTC. As protein: CASRGSGGGLNKFF.

The CDR3 sequence is CASSYGGPLKTQYF. Here the CDR3 DNA reads TGTGCCAGCAGTTACGGGGGGCCCCTGAAGACCCAGTACTTC. This sequence joins TRBV6-2 or TRBV6-3 and TRBJ2-5; either TRBD1 or TRBD2 may supply D (6 bases each). The CDR3 covers 14 residues. V was cut by 2 bases and J by 6 bases, with 13 bases left in between. CDR1 is MNHEY, CDR2 SVGEGT, per germline.

CDR3 region: CASSQVTGTGEAFF. In DNA, the CDR3 is TGCGCCAGCAGCCAAGTCACGGGGACAGGGGAAGCTTTCTTT. The chain links TRBV4-1 to TRBJ1-1; 9 bases agree with TRBD1. Germline CDR1 MGHRA, CDR2 YSYEKL. Germline trimming cut 1 base from V and 8 bases from J; bases unmatched to any gene: 5. The CDR3 has 14 residues.

This clonotype has more than one count but fewer than ten. J is TRBJ2-1 and V is TRBV20-1; D remains ambiguous. The ends were cut back, 0 bases at V and 0 bases at J, with 12 bases in the middle. The CDR3 has 16 amino acids. Germline values: CDR1 DFQATT, CDR2 SNEGSKA (reference sequence). CDR3 region: CSARDRWSSSYNEQFF. DNA for the CDR3: TGCAGTGCTAGAGATAGGTGGAGCAGCTCCTACAATGAGCAGTTCTTC.

This sequence joins TRBV11-2 and TRBJ2-7, with D perhaps TRBD1 (7 bases). Trimming took off 4 bases at V and 6 bases at J, with 19 bases between the two ends. The germline V gene encodes CDR1 SGHAT and CDR2 FQNNGV. The CDR3 is 15 amino acids. CDR3 bases: TGTGCCAGCAGCTCCAGGCAGGGGGGTACGTCCGAGCAGTACTTC. Its protein product is CASSSRQGGTSEQYF.

CDR3 sequence reads: CAISAPGQKDTEAFF. As DNA, the CDR3 is TGTGCCATCAGCGCACCGGGACAGAAGGACACTGAAGCTTTCTTT. The genes are TRBV10-3 and TRBJ1-1; 7 bases fit TRBD1. Germline V gives CDR1 ENHRY, CDR2 SYGVKD. Trimming at V came to 6 bases and at J to 3 bases, leaving 10 bases not matched to a gene. The CDR3 has 15 residues.

The chain employs TRBV21-1 and TRBJ1-1; the table gives TRBD1 as D, unverified against the DNA. TRBV21-1 is listed as a pseudogene. The CDR3 consists of 14 residues. The CDR3 loop reads CARRDRLMNTEAFF. DNA of the CDR3: TGTGCCAGAAGAGACAGACTCATGAACACTGAAGCTTTCTTT.